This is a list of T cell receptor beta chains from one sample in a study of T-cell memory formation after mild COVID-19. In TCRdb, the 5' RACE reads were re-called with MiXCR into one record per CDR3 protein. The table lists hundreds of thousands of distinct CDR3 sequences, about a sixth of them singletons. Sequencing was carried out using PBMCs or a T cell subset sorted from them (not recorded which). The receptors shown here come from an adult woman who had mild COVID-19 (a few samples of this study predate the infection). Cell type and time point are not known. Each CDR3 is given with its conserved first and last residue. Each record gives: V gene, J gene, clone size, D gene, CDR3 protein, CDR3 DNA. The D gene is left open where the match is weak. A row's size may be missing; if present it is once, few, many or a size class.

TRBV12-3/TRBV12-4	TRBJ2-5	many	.	CASSFYGTQETQYF	TGTGCCAGCAGTTTTTACGGAACGCAAGAGACCCAGTACTTC
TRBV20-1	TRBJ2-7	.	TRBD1	CSARGQDRATYEQYF	TGCAGTGCTAGAGGGCAGGACAGGGCCACCTACGAGCAGTACTTC
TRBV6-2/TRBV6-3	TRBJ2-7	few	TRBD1	CASSSRTGRLEQYF	TGTGCCAGCAGTTCTAGGACAGGGCGTCTCGAGCAGTACTTC
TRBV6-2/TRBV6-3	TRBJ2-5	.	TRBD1	CASSSGTGVQETQYF	TGTGCCAGCAGTTCTGGGACAGGGGTCCAAGAGACCCAGTACTTC
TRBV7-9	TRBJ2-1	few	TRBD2	CAGLAGSNEQFF	TGTGCCGGACTAGCGGGATCAAATGAGCAGTTCTTC
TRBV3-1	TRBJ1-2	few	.	CASSQDILGARRLNYGYTF	TGTGCCAGCAGCCAAGATATCTTAGGGGCCAGGAGGCTTAACTATGGCTACACCTTC
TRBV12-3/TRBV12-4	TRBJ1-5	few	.	CARVRDGRHF	TGTGCCAGAGTCCGGGACGGCCGGCATTTT
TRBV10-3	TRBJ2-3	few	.	CAGGAWSTDTQYF	TGTGCCGGGGGGGCTTGGAGCACAGATACGCAGTATTTT
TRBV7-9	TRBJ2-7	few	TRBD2	CASSLVTSGQEQYF	TGTGCCAGCAGCTTAGTAACTAGCGGCCAAGAGCAGTACTTC
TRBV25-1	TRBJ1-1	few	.	CASSAQPRGTFF	TGTGCCAGCAGTGCTCAACCCCGGGGAACTTTCTTT
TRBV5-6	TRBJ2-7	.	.	CASSSAPGSSYEQYF	TGTGCCAGCAGCTCCGCTCCCGGGAGCTCCTACGAGCAGTACTTC
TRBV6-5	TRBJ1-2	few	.	CASSYLSQAGIGGYTF	TGTGCCAGCAGTTACCTTTCACAGGCTGGGATTGGTGGCTACACCTTC
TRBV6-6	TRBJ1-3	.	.	CASRDSRLSGNTIYF	TGTGCCAGCAGGGACAGCAGGCTCTCTGGAAACACCATATATTTT
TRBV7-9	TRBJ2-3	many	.	CASSRFGGTDTQYF	TGTGCCAGCAGCCGTTTCGGGGGCACAGATACGCAGTATTTT
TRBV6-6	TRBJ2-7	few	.	CASNRGDGYEQYF	TGTGCCAGCAACCGGGGCGACGGCTACGAGCAGTACTTC
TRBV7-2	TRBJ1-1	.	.	CASSYDWVNTEAFF	TGTGCCAGCAGCTACGATTGGGTGAACACTGAAGCTTTCTTT
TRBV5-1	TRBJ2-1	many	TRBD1	CASSLGGQGNEQFF	TGCGCCAGCAGCTTGGGGGGACAGGGGAATGAGCAGTTCTTC
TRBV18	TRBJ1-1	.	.	CASSPNGRGNTEAFF	TGTGCCAGCTCACCAAATGGGAGGGGGAACACTGAAGCTTTCTTT
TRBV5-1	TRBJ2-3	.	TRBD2	CASSPRPRLAGATDTQYF	TGCGCCAGCAGCCCCAGACCCCGACTAGCGGGGGCCACAGATACGCAGTATTTT
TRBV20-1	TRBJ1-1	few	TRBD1	CSARVPGQGSEAFF	TGCAGTGCTAGAGTCCCGGGACAGGGCTCTGAAGCTTTCTTT
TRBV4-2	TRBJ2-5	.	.	CASSQESAGETQYF	TGTGCCAGCAGCCAAGAGTCGGCGGGGGAGACCCAGTACTTC
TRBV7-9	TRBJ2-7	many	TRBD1	CASSLQGAAYEQYF	TGTGCCAGCAGCTTACAGGGGGCTGCCTACGAGCAGTACTTC
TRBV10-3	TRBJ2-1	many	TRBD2	CAISPGLAGGHNEQFF	TGTGCCATCAGCCCCGGACTAGCGGGGGGCCACAATGAGCAGTTCTTC
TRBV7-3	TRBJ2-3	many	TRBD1	CASSPRQGGTDTQYF	TGTGCCAGCAGCCCCCGACAGGGTGGCACAGATACGCAGTATTTT
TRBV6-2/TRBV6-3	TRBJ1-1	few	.	CASRLLPRGGTEAFF	TGTGCCAGCAGACTACTACCCCGGGGCGGCACTGAAGCTTTCTTT
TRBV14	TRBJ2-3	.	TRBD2	CASSQVRTSGGNTDTQYF	TGTGCCAGCAGCCAAGTCAGGACTAGCGGGGGGAACACAGATACGCAGTATTTT
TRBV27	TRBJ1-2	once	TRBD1	CASSLGQGALYTF	TGTGCCAGCAGTTTGGGCCAGGGGGCCCTCTACACCTTC